A single count supports the clone carrying this TCR beta chain. This CDR3 is also generated by other DNA sequences in the sample. Per germline, CDR1 SGDLS and CDR2 YYNGEE. The CDR3 is 15 residues long. V dropped 0 bases and J dropped 0 bases, with 7 bases sitting between them. This sample is part of a study of blood T cell repertoires in COVID-19. Study background: The cDNA or gDNA used as material had been derived from T cells, B-cell-depleted T cells, or PBMCs.

Categorization into cohorts depended on clinical history that participants reported. Cohort 3 donors counted as recovered after two negative PCRs, clearance, or resolved symptoms. The authors' processing: Estimation of nucleated cell counts was performed using reference gene primer amplification. Sequencing used immunoSEQ multiplex PCR; TCRdb keeps in-frame clones, though not all of them. V, J and clone size are those of that table, while D and trimming were read from the DNA. Counted here are hundreds of thousands of clones, approximately 90% occurring once; the ten biggest clones make up 4.1%. Material for sequencing was PBMCs or T cells enriched from blood (not recorded which). J is TRBJ1-3 and V is TRBV9; possible D gene TRBD1, 6 bases. The clonotype originates from a woman younger than 45 who had recovered from COVID-19. This CDR3 reads CASSVGGGSGNTIYF. CDR3 coding DNA: TGTGCCAGCAGCGTAGGAGGGGGCTCTGGAAACACCATATATTTT.